The clone carrying this T cell receptor beta chain showed up many times. Sequencing ends 3 residues short of the CDR3 end; the germline J gene provides the rest. This sample is part of a study of T cell clonality in common variable immunodeficiency. Repertoires were generated with immunoSEQ multiplex PCR, while TCRdb's copy carries only in-frame clones and drops some. Observed in the sample are fewer than 50,000 clones, none of them singletons. The CDR3 totals 14 residues. Germline assignment: CDR1 SGDLS and CDR2 YYNGEE. V was trimmed by 1 base and J by 1 base, leaving 9 bases between them. The V and J genes are TRBV9 and TRBJ2-7, with D possibly being TRBD1 (6 bases). This sequence was found in a person aged 18 to 69 in good health. Sample: peripheral blood mononuclear cells. Partial CDR3 DNA: TGTGCCAGCAGCGTATCGGACAGATCCTACGAG. It translates to CASSVSDRSYE. The entire CDR3 reads CASSVSDRSYEQYF.